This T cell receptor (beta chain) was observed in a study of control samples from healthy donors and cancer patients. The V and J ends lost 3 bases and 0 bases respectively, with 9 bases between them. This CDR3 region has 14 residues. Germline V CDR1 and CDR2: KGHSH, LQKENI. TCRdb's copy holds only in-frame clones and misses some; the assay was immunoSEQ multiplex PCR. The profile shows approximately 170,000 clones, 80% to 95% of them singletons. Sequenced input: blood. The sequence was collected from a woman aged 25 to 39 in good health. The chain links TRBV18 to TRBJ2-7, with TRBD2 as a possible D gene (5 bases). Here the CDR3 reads CASSPRGHSYEQYF. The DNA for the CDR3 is TGTGCCAGCTCACCGCGAGGGCACTCCTACGAGCAGTACTTC.